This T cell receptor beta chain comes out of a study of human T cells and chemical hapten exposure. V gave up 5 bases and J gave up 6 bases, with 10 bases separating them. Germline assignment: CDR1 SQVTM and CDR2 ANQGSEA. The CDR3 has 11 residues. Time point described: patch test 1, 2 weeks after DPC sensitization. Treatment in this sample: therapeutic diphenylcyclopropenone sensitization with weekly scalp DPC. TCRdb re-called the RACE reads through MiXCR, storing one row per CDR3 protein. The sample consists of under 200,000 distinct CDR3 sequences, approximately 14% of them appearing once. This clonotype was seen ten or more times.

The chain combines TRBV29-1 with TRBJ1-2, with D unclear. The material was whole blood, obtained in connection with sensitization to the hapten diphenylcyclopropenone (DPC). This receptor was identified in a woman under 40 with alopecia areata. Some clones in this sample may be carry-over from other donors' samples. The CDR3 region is CSVLLGNGYTF. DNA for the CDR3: TGCAGCGTTTTATTGGGGAATGGCTACACCTTC. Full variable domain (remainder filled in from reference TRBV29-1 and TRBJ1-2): SAVISQKPSRDICQRGTSLTIQCQVDSQVTMMFWYRQQPGQSLTLIATANQGSEATYESGFVIDKFPISRPNLTFSTLTVSNMSPEDSSIYLCSVLLGNGYTFGSGTRLTVV.